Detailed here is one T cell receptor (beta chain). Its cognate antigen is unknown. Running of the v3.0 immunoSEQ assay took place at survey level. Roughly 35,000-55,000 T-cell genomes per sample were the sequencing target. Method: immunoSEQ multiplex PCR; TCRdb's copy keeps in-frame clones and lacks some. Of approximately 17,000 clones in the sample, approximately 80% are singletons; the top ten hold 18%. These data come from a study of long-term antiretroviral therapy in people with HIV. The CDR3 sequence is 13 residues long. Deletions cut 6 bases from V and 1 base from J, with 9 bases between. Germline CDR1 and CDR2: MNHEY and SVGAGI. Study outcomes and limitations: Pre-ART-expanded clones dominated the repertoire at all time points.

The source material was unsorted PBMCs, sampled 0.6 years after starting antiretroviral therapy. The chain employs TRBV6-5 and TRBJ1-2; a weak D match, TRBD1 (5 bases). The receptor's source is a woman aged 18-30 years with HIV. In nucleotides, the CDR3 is TGTGCCAGCAGGTTCAGGGTTAACTATGGCTACACCTTC. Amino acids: CASRFRVNYGYTF.